The sequence of this TCR beta chain was determined in a study of identical twins. Study observations and caveats: Weaker excess twin sharing was seen among beta out-of-frame sequences. Cross-sectional statistics, not tracking of the same donors, supported the conclusions.

To note about this clonotype: As yet, its antigen is unknown.

All donors comprised healthy Caucasians. TCRdb analysed the 5' RACE reads with MiXCR anew, one entry per CDR3 protein. The sample shows hundreds of thousands of distinct CDR3 sequences, over 15% of them seen only once. The V gene's germline CDR1 is ENHRY and CDR2 SYGVKD. With 3 bases removed from V and 4 bases from J, the gap between germline ends came to 15 bases. The CDR3 spans 16 residues. This sample also appeared in a second study, on T cells expressing NK-cell markers. That work adds: The TCR beta repertoires originated in sorted CD3+CD56+NKG2C+, CD3+CD56+NKG2C- and CD3+CD56-NKG2C+ T cells.

The sample comprised PBMCs. The chain employs TRBV10-3 and TRBJ2-2; D is possibly TRBD1 or TRBD2 (6 bases each). The source is a woman in her late teens or twenties in good health. The CDR3 bases are TGTGCCATCAGTGACCCCGGAGGGGGGCCCACCGGGGAGCTGTTTTTT. Translating gives CAISDPGGGPTGELFF.